Given below is one T cell receptor (beta chain) in context. Its antigen specificity is not known. Base qualities are missing; no much larger clone stands one base away. These data belong to a study of cytomegalovirus exposure and HLA in healthy donors (TCRdb year 2017). In terms of the full investigation: In an earlier analysis of 587 of the donors, around 290 Gb of sequence data and 120 million or so unique TCR beta sequences from about 179 million T cells were reported. Of the roughly 400 genotyped donors, around 81% fell in the genetic ancestry cluster associated with self-reported Caucasian donors. HLA typing included class I and class II loci at four-digit resolution. A few DR-DQ haplotypes were treated as single units for association and clustering because of strong linkage in the cohort. Donor age, sex, ethnicity and CMV serostatus were compiled together with the repertoire data. Typing coverage differed by locus: A, B, C, DRB1 and DQB1 were typed in roughly 620-640 donors, DQA1 in 522, DPA1 in approximately 610, and DPB1 in approximately 450. Along with the approximately 700-subject first cohort, a separate validation cohort of over 90 different subjects was used. On average, over 200,000 unique TCR beta nucleotide sequences were sequenced per donor among a few hundred genotyped donors of the cohort, with about 19% of those sequences being non-productive. The aim of the study was to test whether cataloging public T cell receptors could identify signatures of past pathogen exposure. To decide whether each TCR beta V gene segment behaved as functional or pseudogenic, an earlier analysis of some 570 of the donors relied on high-throughput TCR beta sequencing. Rather than using new phenotypic data, the later analysis identified candidate immune exposures from TCR beta sequences and from how often those sequences occurred across donors. High-throughput TCR immunosequencing, statistical association of individual TCRs with disease status, and machine learning were combined to predict cytomegalovirus infection status. Every discovery cohort repertoire had been produced on one sequencing platform. A later analysis re-analyzed previously published TCR beta repertoires from approximately 670 donors and added high-resolution HLA genotyping to study TCR occurrence patterns. Roughly 300 gigabases of sequencing data and around 85 million unique TCR sequences made up an early release that covered fewer than 650 HLA-typed donors. A later genetic analysis used genome-wide SNP genotypes for about 65% of the roughly 700 donors, treating that subset as a discovery cohort. Using immunosequencing, the study profiled T cell repertoires from some 670 subjects and related those repertoires to cytomegalovirus serostatus.

The cohort was made up of approximately 700 healthy bone marrow donors. Cohort members were all nominally healthy when sampled, although unrecorded immune exposures were likely present. The donor was CMV seronegative and belonged to the group of 352 seronegative cohort members. Each donor provided a peripheral blood sample, and peripheral blood mononuclear cells were used for TCR beta sequencing. The Qiagen DNeasy Blood Extraction Kit was used to extract genomic DNA from the blood cell samples. The CDR3 sequence holds 15 residues, the cysteine and phenylalanine included. Left in the record is the CDR3 DNA by itself, 45 bases read in frame from the first base. CDR1 and CDR2 were assigned from the germline V gene as WSHSY and SAAADI. Trimming leaves V shorter by 4 bases and J shorter by 4 bases, with the junction holding 4 bases beyond the gene matches. The receptor library was made with the immunoSEQ multiplex PCR assay. The multiplex PCR relied on a mix of 60 forward primers for TCR Vbeta segments and 13 reverse primers for TCR Jbeta segments. Amplification of the CDR3 region of rearranged TCR beta genes was performed with a multiplex PCR assay on genomic DNA. The Illumina HiSeq System was used to sequence the amplified TCR beta libraries as 87-base-pair reads. Regarding the original processing steps: Across the 670 or so repertoires, a later analysis counted tens of millions of unique TCR beta chains, approximately 12 million of which were shared by at least two donors. A nearest-neighbor algorithm error-corrected the raw reads and collapsed the reads into unique sequences, merging closely related sequences to remove PCR and sequencing errors. V, D and J gene segments were assigned by aligning CDR3 sequences to IMGT reference sequences. For a sequence to be retained, a match of at least six nucleotides to both a V gene segment and a J gene segment was required. Rearrangements were called productive when the CDR3 lacked stop codons and stayed in frame with V and J; all others were non-productive. CDR3 was defined according to IMGT convention as the region running from the second conserved V-encoded cysteine to the conserved J-encoded phenylalanine. The earlier analysis of 587 of the donors excluded sequences that lacked an unambiguous match to a single V gene segment. In an earlier analysis of several hundred of the donors, V segments were called functional above 56.7% productive rearrangements and were called segregating when the between-donor standard deviation exceeded 5%. A statistical classification framework was built to diagnose cytomegalovirus status from the catalog of TCR beta chain sequences. V and J gene assignment, in a later analysis, came from comparing TCR nucleotide sequences with IMGT/GENE-DB human TR gene sequences. A later analysis assigned CDR3 sequences and most-parsimonious VDJ recombination scenarios with the TCRdist pipeline. In a later analysis, each TCR beta chain was defined by its CDR3 amino acid sequence together with its V-gene family, and reads without a unique V-gene family were excluded. To address suspected cross-contamination and a sequencing artifact, a later analysis removed 550 to 750 highly shared, low-generation-probability nucleotide sequences. A later analysis calculated a clonal expansion index for each public chain from normalized within-repertoire ranks of inferred template counts. A later analysis computed generation probabilities with a VDJ recombination model fitted to out-of-frame rearrangements, and checked the results against IGoR. In a later analysis, TCR-TCR, TCR-HLA and TCR-CMV co-occurrence was scored with hypergeometric tests, and a repertoire-size bias correction was applied to TCR pairs. In a later analysis, false discovery rates were estimated by permuting HLA or CMV assignments 20 times. In a later analysis, co-occurring TCRs were grouped using DBSCAN, and TCRdist sequence similarity was added for clustering within HLA-allele-positive subsets. Co-occurrence clustering excluded repertoires with fewer than 30,000 or more than 120,000 public chains, plus five with anomalous nucleotide sharing. Here the immuneACCESS table is served through TCRdb, limited to in-frame sequences with V and J called. Missing clones are a known gap in these copies; in checked studies unresolved V genes cover under half, and the rest lacks a known reason. V, J and clone size were drawn from that table, and D and trimming were deduced from the DNA. Counted in this sample were under 200,000 clones; about three quarters of them appeared once. The top ten constitute around 5.7% of the sample.

What the authors observed across the whole study: In a later analysis, over 15,000 TCR beta sequences were associated with specific HLA alleles at a false discovery rate of 0.05. Only TCR beta chains were sequenced in this cohort, and the absence of alpha or paired-chain data limited detectable features. HLA typing was unavailable for some donors at each locus, so association tests used only the typed subset. Strong co-occurrence of HLA alleles, especially DR and DQ, made assigning TCR associations to individual alleles difficult. In a later genetic analysis, a missense DCLRE1C variant was associated with V-gene and J-gene trimming of TCR beta chains, and the association was replicated in an independent cohort. In vitro tests confirmed that a few of the cytomegalovirus-associated TCR beta chains recognize cytomegalovirus antigens. In an earlier analysis of some 540 of the donors, most TCR beta V segments appeared in productive rearrangements about 87% or about 30% of the time, broadly matching IMGT annotations. Immune exposure information for the cohort was limited to CMV serostatus. Most TCR sequences were observed very rarely across donors, whereas some public TCRs were present in many individuals. The study gave a list of 150 to 200 TCR beta chains associated with cytomegalovirus. The sequencing pipeline was judged likely to have produced a cluster of highly shared sequence variants as a technical artifact. Correlated functional status among segregating V segments might be attributable to linkage disequilibrium, but an unknown experimental factor could not be ruled out. Several of the top co-occurrence clusters appeared to be linked to parvovirus B19, influenza, CMV and Epstein-Barr virus, according to a later analysis. Because the 87-base-pair reads could not distinguish some IMGT-functional V segments, including TRBV6-2 and TRBV6-3, those segments were excluded. According to a later analysis, TCR association rates differed among HLA loci, with DRB1 alleles showing the most associated TCRs and HLA-C alleles showing the fewest. Presence/absence analyses assumed roughly uniform sequencing depth across donors, an assumption that may not hold. Fewer than 20 rarely observed V segments, including chromosome 9 orphons, were excluded from the earlier analysis of approximately 500 of the donors because counts were too low. In a later genetic analysis, fewer N-insertions in productive TCRs were reported among donors in an Asian-associated ancestry cluster than the roughly 700-donor mean. The authors suggested that the approach could potentially be generalized to other disease states and immunological phenotypes. A further reported finding was that TCR beta sequences accurately predicted the HLA-A and HLA-B alleles for most subjects in the first cohort. The classifier was reported to diagnose cytomegalovirus status with high specificity and sensitivity in both the original and validation cohorts. In a later analysis, HLA-associated TCR beta chains showed more clonal expansion and lower generation probabilities than non-associated chains that were equally common. According to a later analysis, most CMV-associated TCR beta chains appeared to be HLA-restricted, and the HLA associations seemed to be driven largely by CMV exposure.

Sample: PBMCs. The clonotype comes from a middle-aged man in good health and CMV-seronegative. This chain is built from TRBV10-2 and TRBJ1-6, and 7 bases in between align with TRBD1. The sequence in DNA is TGCGCCAGCAGTGGGACAGGCCATTATAATTCACCCCTCCACTTT. Translated, it gives CASSGTGHYNSPLHF.